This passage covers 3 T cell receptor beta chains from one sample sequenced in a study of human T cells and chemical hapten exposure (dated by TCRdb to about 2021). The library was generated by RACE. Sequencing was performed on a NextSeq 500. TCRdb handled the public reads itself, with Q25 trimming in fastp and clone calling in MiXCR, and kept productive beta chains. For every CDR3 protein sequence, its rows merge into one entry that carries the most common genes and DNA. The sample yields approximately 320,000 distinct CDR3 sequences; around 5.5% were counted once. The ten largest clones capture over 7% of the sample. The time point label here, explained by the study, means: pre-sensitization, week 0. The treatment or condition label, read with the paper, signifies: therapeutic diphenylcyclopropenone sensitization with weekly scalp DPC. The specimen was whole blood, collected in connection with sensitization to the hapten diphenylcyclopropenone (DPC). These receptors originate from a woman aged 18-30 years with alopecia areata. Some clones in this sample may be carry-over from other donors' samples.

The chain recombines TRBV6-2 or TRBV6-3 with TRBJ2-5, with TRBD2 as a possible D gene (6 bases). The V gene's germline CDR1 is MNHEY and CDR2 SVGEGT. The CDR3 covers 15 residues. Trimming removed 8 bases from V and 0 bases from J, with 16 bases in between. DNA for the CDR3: TGTGCCAGCGGCGGACTGGCGGGGTACCAAGAGACCCAGTACTTC. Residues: CASGGLAGYQETQYF.

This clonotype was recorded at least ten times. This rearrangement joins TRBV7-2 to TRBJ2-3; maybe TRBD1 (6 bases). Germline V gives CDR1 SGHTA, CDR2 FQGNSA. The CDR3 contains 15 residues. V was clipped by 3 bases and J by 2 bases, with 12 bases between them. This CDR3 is CASSFSWGPTDTQYF. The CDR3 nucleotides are TGTGCCAGCAGCTTTAGTTGGGGGCCCACAGATACGCAGTATTTT.

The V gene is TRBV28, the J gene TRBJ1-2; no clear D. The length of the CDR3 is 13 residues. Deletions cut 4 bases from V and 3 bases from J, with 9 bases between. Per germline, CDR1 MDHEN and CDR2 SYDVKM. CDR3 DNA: TGTGCCAGCAGTTCCACCGTCCACTATGGCTACACCTTC. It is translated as CASSSTVHYGYTF.